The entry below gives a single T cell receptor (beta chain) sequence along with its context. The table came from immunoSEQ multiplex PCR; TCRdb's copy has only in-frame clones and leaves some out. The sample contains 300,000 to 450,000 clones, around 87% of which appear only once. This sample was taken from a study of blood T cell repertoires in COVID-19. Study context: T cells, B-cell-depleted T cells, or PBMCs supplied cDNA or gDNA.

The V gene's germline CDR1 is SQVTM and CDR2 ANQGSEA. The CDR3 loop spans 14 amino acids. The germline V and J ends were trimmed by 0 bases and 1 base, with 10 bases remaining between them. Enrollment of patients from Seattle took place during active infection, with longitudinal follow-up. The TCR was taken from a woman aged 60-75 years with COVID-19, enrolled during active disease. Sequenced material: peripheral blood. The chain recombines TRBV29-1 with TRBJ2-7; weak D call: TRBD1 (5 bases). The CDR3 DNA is TGCAGCGTTGAAGATCGGCAGGGTTCCTACGAGCAGTACTTC. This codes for CSVEDRQGSYEQYF.